This T cell receptor beta chain appears in the sequencing data of a study of graft-versus-host responses after intestinal transplantation. Across the whole study: Anti-thymocyte globulin served as induction for all recipients, who then took tacrolimus and steroids for approximately three years. Study-wide points: GvH clone levels peaked in circulation, and this peak was associated with early post-transplant HvG declines. Detected in recipient marrow were GvH clones, some of which were first observed in ileum or blood.

Clones were sequenced by immunoSEQ multiplex PCR, and TCRdb holds only the in-frame ones, with some missing. The data contain approximately 20,000 clones, around 81% of them singletons. Comment on this clone: The antigen remains unidentified.

Intraepithelial and lamina propria lymphocytes were freed from processed graft tissue. V shed 7 bases, J shed 3 bases, and the junction held 6 bases outside the gene matches. The CDR3 has 13 amino acids. Germline V gene data show CDR1 as MNHNS and CDR2 as SASEGT. The chain links TRBV6-1 to TRBJ2-7; 7 nucleotides agree with TRBD1. This receptor was taken from a human patient who received an intestinal transplant, so some T cells may come from the graft donor. This material consisted of ileum tissue, taken 12 days after intestinal transplant. This chain's CDR3 is CASKRDRNYEQYF. The CDR3 DNA reads TGTGCCAGCAAGAGGGACAGAAACTACGAGCAGTACTTC.